Below, 5 T cell receptor beta chains from the same sample are listed, as sequenced in a study of T-cell memory formation after mild COVID-19. TCRdb processed the 5' RACE reads anew with MiXCR; each CDR3 protein has one entry. There are roughly 170,000 distinct CDR3 sequences in the sample; 20% to 25% occur only once, and more than 20% lies in the top ten. The source material was PBMCs or a T cell subset sorted from them (not recorded which). The receptors were sampled from an adult woman who had mild COVID-19 (a few samples of this study predate the infection). Cell type and time point are not known.

There are a few counts of this clonotype. J is TRBJ1-5 and V is TRBV28; a possible D gene is TRBD1 (5 bases). In germline, CDR1 is MDHEN, CDR2 SYDVKM. The CDR3 has 13 residues. V was pared by 4 bases and J by 7 bases, with 11 bases between. The CDR3 sequence is CASSSGHGQPQHF. The DNA of the CDR3 is TGTGCCAGCAGTTCAGGGCATGGCCAGCCCCAGCATTTT.

This sequence joins TRBV6-5 and TRBJ2-3; D gene ambiguous. Germline V lookup: CDR1 MNHEY, CDR2 SVGAGI. The CDR3 consists of 15 residues. V dropped 0 bases and J dropped 0 bases, with 7 bases sitting between them. CDR3 DNA: TGTGCCAGCAGTTACTCGCAGTGGAGCACAGATACGCAGTATTTT. This translates into CASSYSQWSTDTQYF.

The V and J genes are TRBV29-1 and TRBJ2-5; tentatively, D is TRBD2 (6 bases). Between the trimmed V and J ends, which lost 0 bases and 5 bases, there was a span of 13 bases. Germline V gene lookup returns CDR1 SQVTM and CDR2 ANQGSEA. CDR3 length: 14 amino acids. The CDR3 sequence is CSVEDAGMVETQYF. The CDR3 bases are TGCAGCGTTGAAGATGCGGGGATGGTGGAGACCCAGTACTTC.

The V gene is TRBV9, the J gene TRBJ1-2; 9 bases line up with TRBD1. This CDR3 has 15 residues. After removal of 2 bases from V and 4 bases from J, the junction contained 6 bases not matched to a gene. Germline-derived CDR1 and CDR2 are SGDLS and YYNGEE. Here the CDR3 DNA reads TGTGCCAGCAGCGTGGGGGACAGGGTATCCTATGGCTACACCTTC. Translating gives CASSVGDRVSYGYTF. Looking up the rest from reference TRBV9 and TRBJ1-2 gives the full variable domain: DSGVTQTPKHLITATGQRVTLRCSPRSGDLSVYWYQQSLDQGLQFLIQYYNGEERAKGNILERFSAQQFPDLHSELNLSSLELGDSALYFCASSVGDRVSYGYTFGSGTRLTVV.

The V gene is TRBV6-5, the J gene TRBJ2-2; the match to TRBD2 covers 7 bases. Germline lookup yields CDR1 MNHEY and CDR2 SVGAGI. V dropped 8 bases and J dropped 0; count of bases not matched to a gene: 0. The CDR3 consists of 13 residues. CDR3 nucleotides: TGTGCCAGCCGGGGGGCGAACACCGGGGAGCTGTTTTTT. Its protein product is CASRGANTGELFF.